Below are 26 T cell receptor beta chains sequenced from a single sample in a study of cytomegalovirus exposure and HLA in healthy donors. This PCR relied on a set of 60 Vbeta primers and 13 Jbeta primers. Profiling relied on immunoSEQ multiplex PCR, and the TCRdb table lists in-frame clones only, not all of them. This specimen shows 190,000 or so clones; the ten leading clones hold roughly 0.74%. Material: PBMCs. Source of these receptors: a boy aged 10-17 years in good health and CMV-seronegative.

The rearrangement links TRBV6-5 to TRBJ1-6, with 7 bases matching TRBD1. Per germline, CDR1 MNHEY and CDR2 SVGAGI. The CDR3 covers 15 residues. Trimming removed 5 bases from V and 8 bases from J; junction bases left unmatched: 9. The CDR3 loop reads CASSGKTGLHSPLHF. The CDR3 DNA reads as TGTGCCAGCAGTGGGAAGACAGGGTTGCATTCACCCCTCCACTTT.

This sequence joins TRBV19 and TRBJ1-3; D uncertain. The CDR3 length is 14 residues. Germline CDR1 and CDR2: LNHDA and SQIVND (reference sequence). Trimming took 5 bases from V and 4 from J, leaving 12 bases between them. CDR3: CASSWTSWGNTIYF. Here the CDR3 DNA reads TGTGCCAGTAGTTGGACTTCCTGGGGAAACACCATATATTTT.

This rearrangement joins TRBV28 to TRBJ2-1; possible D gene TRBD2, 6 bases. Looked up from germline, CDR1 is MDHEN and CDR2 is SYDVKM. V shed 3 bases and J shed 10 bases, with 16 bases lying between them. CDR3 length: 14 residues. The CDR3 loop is CASSFGRVAGEQFF. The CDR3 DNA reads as TGTGCCAGCAGTTTCGGCAGAGTCGCGGGGGAGCAGTTCTTC.

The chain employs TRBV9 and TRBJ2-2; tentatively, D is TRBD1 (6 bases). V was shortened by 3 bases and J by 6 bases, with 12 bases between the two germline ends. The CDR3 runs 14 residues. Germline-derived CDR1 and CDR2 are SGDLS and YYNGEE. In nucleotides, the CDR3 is TGTGCCAGCAGCGCCCAGGGGTTTCCCGGGGAGCTGTTTTTT. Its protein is CASSAQGFPGELFF.

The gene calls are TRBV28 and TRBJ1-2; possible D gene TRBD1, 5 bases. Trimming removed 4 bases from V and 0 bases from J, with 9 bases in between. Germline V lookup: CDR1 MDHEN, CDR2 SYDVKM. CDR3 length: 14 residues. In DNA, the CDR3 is TGTGCCAGCAGTTCTATGACAGCTAACTATGGCTACACCTTC. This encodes CASSSMTANYGYTF.

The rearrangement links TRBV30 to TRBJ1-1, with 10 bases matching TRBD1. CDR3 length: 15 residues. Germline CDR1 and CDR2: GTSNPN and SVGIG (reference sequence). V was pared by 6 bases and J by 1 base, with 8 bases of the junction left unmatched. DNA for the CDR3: TGTGCCTGCTATCGACAGGGGGCGCGGAACACTGAAGCTTTCTTT. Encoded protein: CACYRQGARNTEAFF.

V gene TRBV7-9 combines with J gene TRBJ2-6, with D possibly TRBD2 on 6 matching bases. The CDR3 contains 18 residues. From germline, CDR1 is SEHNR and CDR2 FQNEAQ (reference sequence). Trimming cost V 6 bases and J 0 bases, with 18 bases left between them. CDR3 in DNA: TGTGCCAGCAGGGCCCTGAGACTAGGCCCCTCTGGGGCCAACGTCCTGACTTTC. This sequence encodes CASRALRLGPSGANVLTF.

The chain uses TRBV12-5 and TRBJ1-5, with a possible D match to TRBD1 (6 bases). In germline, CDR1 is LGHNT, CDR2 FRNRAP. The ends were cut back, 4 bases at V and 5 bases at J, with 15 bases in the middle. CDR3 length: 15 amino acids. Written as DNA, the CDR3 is TGTGCTAGTGGTTCGCAACAGGGTTTTTATCAGCCCCAGCATTTT. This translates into CASGSQQGFYQPQHF.

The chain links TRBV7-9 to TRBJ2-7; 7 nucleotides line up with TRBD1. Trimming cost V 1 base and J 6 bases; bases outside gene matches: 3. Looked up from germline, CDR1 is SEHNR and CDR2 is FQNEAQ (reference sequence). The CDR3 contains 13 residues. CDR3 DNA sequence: TGTGCCAGCAGCTTAGTGCAGGGGGTCGAGCAGTACTTC. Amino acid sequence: CASSLVQGVEQYF.

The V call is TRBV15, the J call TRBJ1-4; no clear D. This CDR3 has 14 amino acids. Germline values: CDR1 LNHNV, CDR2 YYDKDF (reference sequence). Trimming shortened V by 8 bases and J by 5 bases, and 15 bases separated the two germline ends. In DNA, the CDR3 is TGTGCCACCGGTTTCCCGGGTCAAAATGAAAAACTGTTTTTT. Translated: CATGFPGQNEKLFF.

The CDR3 coding sequence is TGCGCCAGCAGCTTACTCGTCAATGAGCAGTTCTTC. Its translation is CASSLLVNEQFF. The chain has TRBV5-1 and TRBJ2-1; D uncertain. Between the trimmed V and J ends, which lost 2 bases and 6 bases, there was a span of 6 bases. The CDR3 extends over 12 amino acids. CDR1 is SGHRS, CDR2 YFSETQ, per germline.

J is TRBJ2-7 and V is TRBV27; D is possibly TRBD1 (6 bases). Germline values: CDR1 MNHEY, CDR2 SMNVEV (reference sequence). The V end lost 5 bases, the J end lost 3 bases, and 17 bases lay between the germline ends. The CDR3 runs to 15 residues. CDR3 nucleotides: TGTGCCAGCAGTCCCAGGGGCGAAGATTTCTACGAGCAGTACTTC. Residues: CASSPRGEDFYEQYF.

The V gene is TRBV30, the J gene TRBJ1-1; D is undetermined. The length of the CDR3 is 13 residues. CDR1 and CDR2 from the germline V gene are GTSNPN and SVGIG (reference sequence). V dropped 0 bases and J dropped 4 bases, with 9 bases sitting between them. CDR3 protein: CAWSVLGSTEAFF. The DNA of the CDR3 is TGTGCCTGGAGTGTACTGGGGAGCACTGAAGCTTTCTTT.

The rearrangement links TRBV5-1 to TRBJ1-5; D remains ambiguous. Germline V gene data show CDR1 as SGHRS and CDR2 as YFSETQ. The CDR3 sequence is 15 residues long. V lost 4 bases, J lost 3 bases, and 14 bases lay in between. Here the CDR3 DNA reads TGCGCCAGCAGCCCCGGGGATCGGACCAATCAGCCCCAGCATTTT. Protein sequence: CASSPGDRTNQPQHF.

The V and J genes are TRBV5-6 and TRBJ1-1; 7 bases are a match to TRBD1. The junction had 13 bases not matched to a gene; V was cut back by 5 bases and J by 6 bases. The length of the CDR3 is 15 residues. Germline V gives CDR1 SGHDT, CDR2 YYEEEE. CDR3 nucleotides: TGTGCCAGCAGGTTAAGCGGACAGGCCACCGCTGAAGCTTTCTTT. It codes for CASRLSGQATAEAFF.

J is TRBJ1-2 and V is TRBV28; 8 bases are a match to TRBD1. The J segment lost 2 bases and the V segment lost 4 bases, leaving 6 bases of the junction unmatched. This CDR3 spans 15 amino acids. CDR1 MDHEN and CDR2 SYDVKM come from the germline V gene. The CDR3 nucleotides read TGTGCCAGCAGTTCGACAGGGGCCCCAAACTATGGCTACACCTTC. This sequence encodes CASSSTGAPNYGYTF.

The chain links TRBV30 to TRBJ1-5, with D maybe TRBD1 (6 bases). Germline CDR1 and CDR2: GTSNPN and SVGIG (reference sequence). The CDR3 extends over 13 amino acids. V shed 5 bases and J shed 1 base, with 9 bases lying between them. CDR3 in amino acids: CAWGGGSNQPQHF. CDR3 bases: TGTGCCTGGGGGGGCGGGAGCAATCAGCCCCAGCATTTT. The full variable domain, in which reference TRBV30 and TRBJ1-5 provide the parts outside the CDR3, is SQTIHQWPATLVQPVGSPLSLECTVEGTSNPNLYWYRQAAGRGLQLLFYSVGIGQISSEVPQNLSASRPQDRQFILSSKKLLLSDSGFYLCAWGGGSNQPQHFGDGTRLSIL.

The CDR3 reads CASGSGTFTDTQYF. CDR3 bases: TGTGCCAGCGGATCCGGGACTTTCACAGATACGCAGTATTTT. The rearrangement links TRBV6-5 to TRBJ2-3, with a possible D match to TRBD2 (6 bases). V lost 8 bases, J lost 2 bases, and 14 bases lay in between. The CDR3 has 14 amino acids. CDR1 is MNHEY, CDR2 SVGAGI, per germline.

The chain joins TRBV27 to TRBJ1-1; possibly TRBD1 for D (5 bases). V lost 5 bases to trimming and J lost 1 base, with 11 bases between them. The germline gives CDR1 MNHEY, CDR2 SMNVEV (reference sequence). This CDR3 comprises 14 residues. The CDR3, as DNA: TGTGCCAGCAGTAAGGCAGGGTGGAACACTGAAGCTTTCTTT. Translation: CASSKAGWNTEAFF.

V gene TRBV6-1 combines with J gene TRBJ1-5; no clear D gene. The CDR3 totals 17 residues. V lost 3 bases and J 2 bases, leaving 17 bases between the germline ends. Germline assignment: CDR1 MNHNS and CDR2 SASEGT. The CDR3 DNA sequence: TGTGCCAGCAGTGACCCCTATAGTGAGTACGGCAATCAGCCCCAGCATTTT. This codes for CASSDPYSEYGNQPQHF.

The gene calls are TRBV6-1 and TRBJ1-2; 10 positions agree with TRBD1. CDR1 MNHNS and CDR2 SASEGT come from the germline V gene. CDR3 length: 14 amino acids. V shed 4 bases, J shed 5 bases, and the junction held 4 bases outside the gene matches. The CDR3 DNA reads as TGTGCCAGCAGTGTGACAGGGGGCCAGTATGGCTACACCTTC. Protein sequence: CASSVTGGQYGYTF.

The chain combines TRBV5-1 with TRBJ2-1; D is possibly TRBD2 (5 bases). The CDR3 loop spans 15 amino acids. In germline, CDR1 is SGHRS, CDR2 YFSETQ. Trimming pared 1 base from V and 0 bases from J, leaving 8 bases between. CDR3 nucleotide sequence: TGCGCCAGCAGCTTGAGGGAGCGCTCCTACAATGAGCAGTTCTTC. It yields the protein CASSLRERSYNEQFF.

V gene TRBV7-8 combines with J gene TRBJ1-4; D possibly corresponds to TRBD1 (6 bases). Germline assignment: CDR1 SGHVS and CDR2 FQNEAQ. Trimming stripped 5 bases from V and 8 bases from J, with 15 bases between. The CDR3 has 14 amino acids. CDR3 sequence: CASSPLGGLEKLFF. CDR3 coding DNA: TGTGCCAGCAGCCCCCTAGGGGGATTGGAAAAACTGTTTTTT.

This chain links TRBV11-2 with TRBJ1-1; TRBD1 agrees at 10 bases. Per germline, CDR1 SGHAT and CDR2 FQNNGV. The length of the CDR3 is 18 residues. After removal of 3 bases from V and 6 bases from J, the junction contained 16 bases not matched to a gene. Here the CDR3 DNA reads TGTGCCAGCAGCTTCCTACTAGGAGACAGGGGGCGAGGCTCTGAAGCTTTCTTT. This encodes CASSFLLGDRGRGSEAFF.

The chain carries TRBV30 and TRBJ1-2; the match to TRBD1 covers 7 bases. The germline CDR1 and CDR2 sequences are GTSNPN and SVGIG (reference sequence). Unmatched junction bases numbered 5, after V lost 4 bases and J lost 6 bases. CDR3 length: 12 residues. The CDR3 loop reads CAWNRGEHGYTF. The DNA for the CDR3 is TGTGCCTGGAACAGGGGCGAGCATGGCTACACCTTC.

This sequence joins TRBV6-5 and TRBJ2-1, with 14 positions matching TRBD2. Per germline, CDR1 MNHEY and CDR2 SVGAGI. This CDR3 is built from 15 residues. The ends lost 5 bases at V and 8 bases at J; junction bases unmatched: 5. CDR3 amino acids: CASSKTSGGAYEQFF. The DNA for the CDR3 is TGTGCCAGCAGTAAGACTAGCGGGGGGGCCTATGAGCAGTTCTTC.